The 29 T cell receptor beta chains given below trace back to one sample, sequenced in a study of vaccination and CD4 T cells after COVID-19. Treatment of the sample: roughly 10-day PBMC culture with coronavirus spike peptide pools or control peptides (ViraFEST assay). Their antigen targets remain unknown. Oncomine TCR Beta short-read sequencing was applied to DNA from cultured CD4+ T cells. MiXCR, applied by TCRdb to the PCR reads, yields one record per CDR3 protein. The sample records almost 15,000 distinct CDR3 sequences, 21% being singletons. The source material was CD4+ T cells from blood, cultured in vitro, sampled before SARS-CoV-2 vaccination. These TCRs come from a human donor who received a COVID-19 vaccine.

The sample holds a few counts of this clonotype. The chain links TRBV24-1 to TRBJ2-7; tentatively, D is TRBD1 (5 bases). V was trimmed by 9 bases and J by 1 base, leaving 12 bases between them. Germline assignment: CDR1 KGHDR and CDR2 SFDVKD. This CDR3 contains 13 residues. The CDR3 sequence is CATSAGWSYEQYF. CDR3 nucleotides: TGTGCCACCTCGGCAGGGTGGTCCTACGAGCAGTACTTC.

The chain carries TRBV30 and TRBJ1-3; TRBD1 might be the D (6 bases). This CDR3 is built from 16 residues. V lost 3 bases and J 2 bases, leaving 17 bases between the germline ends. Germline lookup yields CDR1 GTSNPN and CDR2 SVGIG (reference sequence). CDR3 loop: CAWSPLYREAGNTIYF. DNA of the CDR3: TGTGCCTGGAGCCCACTATACAGGGAGGCTGGAAACACCATATATTTT. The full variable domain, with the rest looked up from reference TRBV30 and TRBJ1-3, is SQTIHQWPATLVQPVGSPLSLECTVEGTSNPNLYWYRQAAGRGLQLLFYSVGIGQISSEVPQNLSASRPQDRQFILSSKKLLLSDSGFYLCAWSPLYREAGNTIYFGEGSWLTVV.

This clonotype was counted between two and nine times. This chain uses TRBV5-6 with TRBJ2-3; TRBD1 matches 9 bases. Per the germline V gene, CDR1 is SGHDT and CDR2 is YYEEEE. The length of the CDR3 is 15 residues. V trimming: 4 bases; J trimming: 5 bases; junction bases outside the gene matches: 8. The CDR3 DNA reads TGTGCCAGCAGCGGAGGGACAGGGCGCGGAGATACGCAGTATTTT. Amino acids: CASSGGTGRGDTQYF.

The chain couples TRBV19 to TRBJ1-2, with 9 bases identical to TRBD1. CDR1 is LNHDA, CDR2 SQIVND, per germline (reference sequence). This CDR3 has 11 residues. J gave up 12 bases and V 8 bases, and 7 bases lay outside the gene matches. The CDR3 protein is CASGGQGTNTF. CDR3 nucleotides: TGTGCCAGTGGAGGACAGGGGACGAACACCTTC.

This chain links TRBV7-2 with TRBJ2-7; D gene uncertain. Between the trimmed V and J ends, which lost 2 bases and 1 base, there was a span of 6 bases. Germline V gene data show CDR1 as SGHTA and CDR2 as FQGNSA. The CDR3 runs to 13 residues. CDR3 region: CASSLPQSYEQYF. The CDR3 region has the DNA TGTGCCAGCAGCTTACCACAGTCCTACGAGCAGTACTTC.

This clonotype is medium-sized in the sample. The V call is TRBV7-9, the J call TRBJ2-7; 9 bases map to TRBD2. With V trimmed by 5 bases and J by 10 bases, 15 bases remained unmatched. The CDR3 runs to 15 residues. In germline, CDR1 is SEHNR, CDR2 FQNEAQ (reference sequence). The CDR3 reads CASSRSGGGARQQYF. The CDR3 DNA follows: TGTGCCAGCAGCCGATCGGGCGGGGGGGCCCGACAACAGTACTTC.

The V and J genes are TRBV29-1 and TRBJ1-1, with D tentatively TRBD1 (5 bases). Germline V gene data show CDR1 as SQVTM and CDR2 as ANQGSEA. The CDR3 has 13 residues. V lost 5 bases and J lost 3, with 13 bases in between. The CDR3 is CSVFQGVDTEAFF. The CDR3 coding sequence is TGCAGCGTTTTCCAGGGTGTGGACACTGAAGCTTTCTTT.

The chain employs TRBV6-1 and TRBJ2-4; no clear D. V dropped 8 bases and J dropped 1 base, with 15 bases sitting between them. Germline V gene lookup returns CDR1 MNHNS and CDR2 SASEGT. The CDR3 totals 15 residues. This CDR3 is CASGPALWAKNIQYF. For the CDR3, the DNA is TGTGCCAGCGGGCCCGCCCTTTGGGCCAAAAACATTCAGTACTTC.

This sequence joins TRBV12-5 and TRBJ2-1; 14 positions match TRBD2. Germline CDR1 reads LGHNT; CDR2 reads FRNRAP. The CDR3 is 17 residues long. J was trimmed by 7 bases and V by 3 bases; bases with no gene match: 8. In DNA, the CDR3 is TGTGCTAGTGGTTTTGGGACTAGCGGGGGACCCCGGAATGAGCAGTTCTTC. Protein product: CASGFGTSGGPRNEQFF.

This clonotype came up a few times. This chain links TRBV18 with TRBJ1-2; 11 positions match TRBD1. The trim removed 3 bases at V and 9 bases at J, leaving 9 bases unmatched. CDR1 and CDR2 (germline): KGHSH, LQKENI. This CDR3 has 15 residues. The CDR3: CASSPSRGTGGSYTF. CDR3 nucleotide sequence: TGTGCCAGCTCACCGTCCCGAGGGACAGGGGGGAGCTACACCTTC.

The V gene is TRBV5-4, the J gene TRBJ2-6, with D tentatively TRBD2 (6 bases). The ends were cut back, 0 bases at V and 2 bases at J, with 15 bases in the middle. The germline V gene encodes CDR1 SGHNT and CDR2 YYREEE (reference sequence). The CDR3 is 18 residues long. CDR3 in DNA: TGTGCCAGCAGCTTGGGGAGAATGGGAGGCGCTGGGGCCAACGTCCTGACTTTC. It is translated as CASSLGRMGGAGANVLTF.

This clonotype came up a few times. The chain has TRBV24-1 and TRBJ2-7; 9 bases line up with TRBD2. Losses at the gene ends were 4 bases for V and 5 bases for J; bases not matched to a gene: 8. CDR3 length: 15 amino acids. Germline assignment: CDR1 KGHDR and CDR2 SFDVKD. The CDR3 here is CATSEVASGVHEQYF. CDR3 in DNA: TGTGCCACCAGTGAAGTGGCTAGCGGGGTCCACGAGCAGTACTTC.

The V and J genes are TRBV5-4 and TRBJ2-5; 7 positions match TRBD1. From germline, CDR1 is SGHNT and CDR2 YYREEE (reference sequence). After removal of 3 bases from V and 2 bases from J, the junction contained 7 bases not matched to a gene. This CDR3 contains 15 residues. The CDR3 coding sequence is TGTGCCAGCAGCTGGGACCTGGGACAGCAAGAGACCCAGTACTTC. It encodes CASSWDLGQQETQYF.

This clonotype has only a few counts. CDR3 loop: CASSHPPGRAGTEAFF. Written as DNA, the CDR3 is TGCGCCAGCAGCCATCCCCCGGGACGGGCTGGGACTGAAGCTTTCTTT. The chain employs TRBV4-1 and TRBJ1-1, with a weak D call TRBD1 (5 bases). V dropped 3 bases and J dropped 5 bases, with 19 bases sitting between them. Germline V gene sequence: CDR1 MGHRA, CDR2 YSYEKL. This CDR3 is built from 16 residues.

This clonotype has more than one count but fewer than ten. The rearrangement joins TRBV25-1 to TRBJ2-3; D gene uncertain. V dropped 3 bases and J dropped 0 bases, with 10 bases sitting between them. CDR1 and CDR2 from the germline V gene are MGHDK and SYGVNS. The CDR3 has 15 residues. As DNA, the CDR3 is TGTGCCAGCAGTGACGGTAAAACTAGCACAGATACGCAGTATTTT. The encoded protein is CASSDGKTSTDTQYF.

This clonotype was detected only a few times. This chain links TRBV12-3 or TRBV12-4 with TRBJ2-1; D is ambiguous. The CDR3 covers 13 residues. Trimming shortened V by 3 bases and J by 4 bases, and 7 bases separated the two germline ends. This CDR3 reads CASSFQVYNEQFF. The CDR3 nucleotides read TGTGCCAGCAGTTTTCAAGTTTACAATGAGCAGTTCTTC.

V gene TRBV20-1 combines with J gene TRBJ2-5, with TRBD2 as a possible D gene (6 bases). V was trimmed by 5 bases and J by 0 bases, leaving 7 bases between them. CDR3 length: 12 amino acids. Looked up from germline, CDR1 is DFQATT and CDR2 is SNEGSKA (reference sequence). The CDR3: CSAGGYQETQYF. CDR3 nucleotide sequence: TGCAGTGCTGGGGGGTACCAAGAGACCCAGTACTTC.

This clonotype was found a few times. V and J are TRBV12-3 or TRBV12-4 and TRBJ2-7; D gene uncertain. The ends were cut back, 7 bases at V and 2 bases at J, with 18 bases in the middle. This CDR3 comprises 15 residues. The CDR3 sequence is CASTAGRAWPYEQYF. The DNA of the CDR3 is TGTGCCAGCACCGCAGGTAGGGCATGGCCCTACGAGCAGTACTTC.

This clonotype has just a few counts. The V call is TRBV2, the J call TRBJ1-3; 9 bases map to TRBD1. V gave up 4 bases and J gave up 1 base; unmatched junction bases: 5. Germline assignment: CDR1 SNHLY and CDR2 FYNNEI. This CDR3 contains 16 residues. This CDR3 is CASSGNRGLSGNTIYF. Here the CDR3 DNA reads TGTGCCAGCAGTGGTAACAGGGGGCTATCTGGAAACACCATATATTTT.

The CDR3 DNA follows: TGTGCCACCAGCAGGGGTCCGAACCGGGACACCGCCTACGAGCAGTACTTC. Amino acid sequence: CATSRGPNRDTAYEQYF. V usage is TRBV15 and J usage is TRBJ2-7, with TRBD1 as a possible D gene (6 bases). The CDR3 extends over 17 amino acids. Per germline, CDR1 LNHNV and CDR2 YYDKDF (reference sequence). V was pared by 3 bases and J by 2 bases, with 20 bases between.

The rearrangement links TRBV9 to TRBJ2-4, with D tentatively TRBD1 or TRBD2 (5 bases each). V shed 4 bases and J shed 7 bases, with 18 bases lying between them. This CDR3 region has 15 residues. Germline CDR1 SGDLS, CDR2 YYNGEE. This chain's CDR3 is CASSQGVGLTNIQYF. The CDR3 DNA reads TGTGCCAGCAGCCAGGGTGTTGGACTGACGAACATTCAGTACTTC.

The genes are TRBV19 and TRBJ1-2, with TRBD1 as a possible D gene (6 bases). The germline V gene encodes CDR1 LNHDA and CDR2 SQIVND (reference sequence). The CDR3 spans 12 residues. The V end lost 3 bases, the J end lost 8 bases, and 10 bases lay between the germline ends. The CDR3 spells CASSITGLGYTF. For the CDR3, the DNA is TGTGCCAGTAGTATTACAGGGTTAGGCTACACCTTC.

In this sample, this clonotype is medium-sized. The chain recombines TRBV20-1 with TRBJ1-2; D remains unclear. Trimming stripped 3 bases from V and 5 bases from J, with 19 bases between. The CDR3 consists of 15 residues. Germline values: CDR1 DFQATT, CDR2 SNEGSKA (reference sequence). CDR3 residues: CSASPSVLSRYGYTF. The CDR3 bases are TGCAGTGCTAGTCCAAGCGTACTCTCCCGATATGGCTACACCTTC.

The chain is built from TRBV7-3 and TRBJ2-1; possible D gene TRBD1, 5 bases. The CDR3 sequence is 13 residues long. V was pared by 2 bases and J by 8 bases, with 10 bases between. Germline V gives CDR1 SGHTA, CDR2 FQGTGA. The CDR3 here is CASSLGRGDEQFF. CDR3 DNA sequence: TGTGCCAGCAGCTTAGGTAGGGGCGATGAGCAGTTCTTC.

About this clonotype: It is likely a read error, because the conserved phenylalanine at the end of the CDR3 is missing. This chain's CDR3 is CAISELGGLENSPLHS. CDR3 DNA: TGTGCCATCAGTGAGCTGGGGGGGCTGGAGAATTCACCCCTCCACTCT. The gene calls are TRBV10-3 and TRBJ1-6, with D maybe TRBD1 (6 bases). Germline V gene sequence: CDR1 ENHRY, CDR2 SYGVKD. The CDR3 length is 16 residues. The germline V and J ends were trimmed by 2 bases and 7 bases, with 15 bases remaining between them.

DNA of the CDR3: TGCGCCAGCAGTGGGACAGGGAGGGGGTACGAGCAGTACTTC. It is translated as CASSGTGRGYEQYF. The chain employs TRBV10-2 and TRBJ2-7; tentatively, D is TRBD1 (8 bases). Germline assignment: CDR1 WSHSY and CDR2 SAAADI. This CDR3 region has 14 residues. V was cut by 4 bases and J by 4 bases, with 14 bases left in between.

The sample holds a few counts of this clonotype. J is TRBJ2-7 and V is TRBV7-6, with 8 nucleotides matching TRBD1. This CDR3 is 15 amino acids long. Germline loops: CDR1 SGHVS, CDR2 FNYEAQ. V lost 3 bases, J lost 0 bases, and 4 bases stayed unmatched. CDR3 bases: TGTGCCAGCAGCTTGAACAGGGGGAGCTCCTACGAGCAGTACTTC. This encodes CASSLNRGSSYEQYF.

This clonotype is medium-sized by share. CDR3: CASSEFGPRDSPLHF. The CDR3, as DNA: TGTGCCAGCAGTGAATTTGGCCCCAGGGACTCACCCCTCCACTTT. The genes are TRBV6-1 and TRBJ1-6, with D perhaps TRBD1 (5 bases). Per germline, CDR1 MNHNS and CDR2 SASEGT. CDR3 size: 15 residues. Trimming left V 2 bases short and J 10 bases short, with 15 bases between.

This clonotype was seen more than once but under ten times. For the CDR3, the DNA is TGTGCCATCAGACCGGACAGGGGGGCCTACAATGAGCAGTTCTTC. This encodes CAIRPDRGAYNEQFF. The chain joins TRBV10-3 to TRBJ2-1, with 10 positions matching TRBD1. V shed 6 bases, J shed 2 bases, and the junction held 4 bases outside the gene matches. Germline-derived CDR1 and CDR2 are ENHRY and SYGVKD. This CDR3 is 15 amino acids long.